This T cell receptor (beta chain) was sequenced during a study of T cells after yellow fever vaccination. Study at large: Low-cell-number fractions were prepared with SMART-Seq v4 Ultra Low Input. Study-wide results and caveats: Booster sampling recovered most clones from primary vaccination (around 96% CD4, approximately 88% CD8).

The sample holds a few counts of this clonotype. Antigen unknown. TCRdb re-derived calls from the 5' RACE reads in MiXCR, one entry per CDR3 protein. This table has 350,000 to 450,000 distinct CDR3 sequences, under 7.5% appearing once. Germline V gives CDR1 DFQATT, CDR2 SNEGSKA (reference sequence). The CDR3 loop spans 9 amino acids. Trimming took 8 bases from V and 10 from J, leaving 9 bases between them. The sequence was obtained from a man aged 30-40 years who received the YFV17D yellow fever vaccine. The V call is TRBV20-1, the J call TRBJ2-1, with TRBD1 as a possible D gene (5 bases). This material consisted of PBMCs, taken 5 days after the yellow fever booster vaccination. CDR3 region: CSPDSEQFF. CDR3 in DNA: TGCAGTCCCGACAGCGAGCAGTTCTTC.